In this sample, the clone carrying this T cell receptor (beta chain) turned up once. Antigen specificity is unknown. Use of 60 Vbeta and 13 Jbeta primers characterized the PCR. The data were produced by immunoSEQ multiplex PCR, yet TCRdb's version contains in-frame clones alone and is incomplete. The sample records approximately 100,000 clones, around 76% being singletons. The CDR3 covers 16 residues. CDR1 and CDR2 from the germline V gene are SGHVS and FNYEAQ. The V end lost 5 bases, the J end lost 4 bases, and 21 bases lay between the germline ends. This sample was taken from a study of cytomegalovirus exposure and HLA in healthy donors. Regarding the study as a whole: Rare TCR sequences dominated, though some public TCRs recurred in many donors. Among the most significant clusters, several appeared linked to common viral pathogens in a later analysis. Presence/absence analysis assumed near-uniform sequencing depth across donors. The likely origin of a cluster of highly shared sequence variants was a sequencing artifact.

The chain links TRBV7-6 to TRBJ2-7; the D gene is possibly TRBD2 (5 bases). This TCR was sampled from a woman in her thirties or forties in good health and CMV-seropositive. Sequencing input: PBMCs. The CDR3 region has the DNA TGTGCCAGCAGCCGAAACGCCCCGGGGATAGGGTACGAGCAGTACTTC. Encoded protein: CASSRNAPGIGYEQYF.